Listed here is a single TCR beta chain. As yet, its antigen is unknown. Trimming took 6 bases from V and 4 from J, leaving 24 bases between them. CDR1 and CDR2 from the germline V gene are SGHRS and YFSETQ. This CDR3 contains 17 residues. These data come from a study of cytomegalovirus exposure and HLA in healthy donors. Study outcomes and limitations: When analyzed later, a missense DCLRE1C variant was found to be linked to TCR beta V- and J-gene trimming. Sequencing artifact likely explains a cluster of highly shared sequence variants.

Researchers ran the PCR with 60 Vbeta and 13 Jbeta primers. Sequenced by immunoSEQ multiplex PCR; TCRdb stores in-frame clones only, minus some. The repertoire holds over 90,000 clones, 75% to 85% seen once, with 10% in the top ten. The rearrangement links TRBV5-1 to TRBJ2-3; possible D gene TRBD2, 6 bases. Sequenced: PBMCs. This clonotype was obtained from a woman younger than 30 in good health and CMV-seropositive. The CDR3 DNA reads as TGCGCCAGCAAATACGGGGGTCTGACTAGTGGAGCAGATACGCAGTATTTT. This gives the protein CASKYGGLTSGADTQYF. The full variable domain, in which reference TRBV5-1 and TRBJ2-3 provide the parts outside the CDR3, is KAGVTQTPRYLIKTRGQQVTLSCSPISGHRSVSWYQQTPGQGLQFLFEYFSETQRNKGNFPGRFSGRQFSNSRSEMNVSTLELGDSALYLCASKYGGLTSGADTQYFGPGTRLTVL.